This T cell receptor (beta chain) was observed in a study of regulatory T cells in long-lasting Graves disease. Points from the study as a whole: Persistent Graves' cases showed lower TCR diversity than newly diagnosed cases. Thyroid tissue was not studied; only peripheral blood was.

The sample's time point: newly diagnosed GD, antithyroid drugs for less than 3 months. TCR sequences were obtained from RNA taken from PBMCs. American Thyroid Association guidelines served as the basis for diagnosing Graves' disease. It was an endocrinology department in Xi'an, China, that provided the patients. There are many counts of this clonotype. Its target is not known. The CDR3 contains 14 residues. CDR1 is MNHEY, CDR2 SMNVEV, per germline (reference sequence). V dropped 2 bases and J dropped 6 bases, with 8 bases sitting between them. Assembly of TCR beta libraries relied on iRepertoire HTBI primers together with Arm-PCR of CDR3 regions. TCRdb re-derived calls from the multiplex PCR reads in MiXCR, one entry per CDR3 protein. The sample gives a few hundred thousand distinct CDR3 sequences, around 20% of which show up once; 11% to 15% is in the top ten.

This clonotype originated in a female donor with Graves disease. This chain connects TRBV27 to TRBJ1-6; unclear D gene. Sequencing used peripheral blood mononuclear cells (PBMCs), obtained at new diagnosis, from a patient treated with antithyroid drugs. This chain's CDR3 is CASSLTYSNSPLHF. DNA for the CDR3: TGTGCCAGCAGTTTAACATATAGTAATTCACCCCTCCACTTT.